Shown below are 31 T cell receptor beta chains from a single sample sequenced in a study of blood T cell repertoires in COVID-19. Generated by immunoSEQ multiplex PCR, the TCRdb table keeps only in-frame clones and is missing some. The sample includes 200,000 to 300,000 clones, roughly 85% of them seen just once. The sample was PBMCs or T cells enriched from blood (not recorded which). The receptors shown here come from a woman in her fifties or sixties with acute COVID-19.

The chain joins TRBV10-2 to TRBJ1-3; D is ambiguous. Trimming removed 6 bases from V and 3 bases from J, with 9 bases in between. Germline CDR1 and CDR2: WSHSY and SAAADI. The CDR3 runs to 13 residues. The CDR3 nucleotides read TGCGCCAGCAGGAGGGAGAATGGAAACACCATATATTTT. Its translation: CASRRENGNTIYF.

This chain joins TRBV21-1 and TRBJ2-3; TRBD2, the D gene given by the table, was not confirmed from the DNA. TRBV21-1 corresponds to a pseudogene. CDR3 length equals 15 residues. The CDR3 DNA is TGTGCCAGCATAAGACTGTTTAGTGACACAGATACGCAGTATTTT. Translating gives CASIRLFSDTDTQYF.

On this clone: Germline and junction disagree at one end, which may indicate a read error. The chain couples TRBV20-1 to TRBJ2-5; TRBD2 matches 10 bases. The CDR3 sequence is 14 residues long. CDR1 DFQATT and CDR2 SNEGSKA come from the germline V gene (reference sequence). CDR3 DNA: TGCAATGCTAGTCCCAGCGGGGGGGCTTTTACCCAGTACTTC. Its translation is CNASPSGGAFTQYF.

The CDR3 DNA sequence: TGTGCCAGCAGCTTAGCGAGGCTTAACTATGGCTACACCTTC. Protein product: CASSLARLNYGYTF. The chain recombines TRBV7-2 with TRBJ1-2; D is uncertain. The V and J ends lost 0 bases and 1 base respectively, with 6 bases between them. The CDR3 is 14 residues long. Germline V gene data show CDR1 as SGHTA and CDR2 as FQGNSA.

A single count supports this clone. The rearrangement joins TRBV7-8 to TRBJ2-5; D call uncertain. The germline V gene has CDR1 SGHVS and CDR2 FQNEAQ. The CDR3 totals 12 residues. V dropped 6 bases and J dropped 5 bases, with 10 bases sitting between them. In DNA form, the CDR3 reads TGTGCCAGCAGTTTGAGTTCCGAGACCCAGTACTTC. It translates to CASSLSSETQYF.

CDR3 coding DNA: TGTGCCAGCTCACCCAGGCCCGGGGAGCTGTTTTTT. This codes for CASSPRPGELFF. The chain carries TRBV18 and TRBJ2-2; D gene unclear. CDR1 KGHSH and CDR2 LQKENI come from the germline V gene. This CDR3 spans 12 amino acids. Trimming pared 3 bases from V and 6 bases from J, leaving 5 bases between.

The J gene is TRBJ1-6, the V gene TRBV19; D not certain. Trimming cost V 4 bases and J 3 bases, with 16 bases left between them. The CDR3 consists of 17 residues. Germline values: CDR1 LNHDA, CDR2 SQIVND (reference sequence). CDR3 loop: CASSTGVATLYNSPLHF. CDR3 coding DNA: TGTGCCAGTAGTACCGGGGTGGCGACCCTCTATAATTCACCCCTCCACTTT.

The J gene is TRBJ2-3, the V gene TRBV7-8; D call uncertain. V lost 1 base to trimming and J lost 0 bases, with 11 bases between them. The CDR3 extends over 16 amino acids. Germline V gives CDR1 SGHVS, CDR2 FQNEAQ. CDR3 loop: CASSLGVSYSTDTQYF. CDR3 bases: TGTGCCAGCAGCTTAGGCGTCTCCTATAGCACAGATACGCAGTATTTT.

The V gene is TRBV2, the J gene TRBJ2-2; weak D call: TRBD1 (5 bases). The length of the CDR3 is 15 residues. Per the germline V gene, CDR1 is SNHLY and CDR2 is FYNNEI. The V end lost 6 bases, the J end lost 4 bases, and 15 bases lay between the germline ends. CDR3 amino acids: CASSPTGIGTGELFF. The CDR3 coding sequence is TGTGCCAGCAGCCCAACAGGAATCGGCACCGGGGAGCTGTTTTTT.

The sample holds many counts of this clone. This rearrangement joins TRBV15 to TRBJ1-5; TRBD1 aligns across 7 bases. CDR1 LNHNV and CDR2 YYDKDF come from the germline V gene (reference sequence). This CDR3 is 16 amino acids long. Trimming removed 0 bases from V and 1 base from J; junction bases left unmatched: 3. The DNA for the CDR3 is TGTGCCACCAGCAGAGATCAGGGGGTCAGCAATCAGCCCCAGCATTTT. Its protein product is CATSRDQGVSNQPQHF.

The CDR3, as DNA: TGTGCCACCAGCAGAATCTGGGACAGGGGGGATGAAAAACTGTTTTTT. Translating gives CATSRIWDRGDEKLFF. The chain links TRBV15 to TRBJ1-4, with TRBD1 identical over 11 bases. In germline, CDR1 is LNHNV, CDR2 YYDKDF (reference sequence). This CDR3 region has 16 residues. The V gene end was trimmed by 2 bases and the J gene end by 6 bases; junction bases not matched to a gene: 5.

The chain combines TRBV12-5 with TRBJ1-1, with D unclear. CDR3 length equals 13 residues. V lost 1 base and J 5 bases, leaving 8 bases between the germline ends. Germline CDR1 is LGHNT and CDR2 is FRNRAP. In DNA form, the CDR3 reads TGTGCTAGTGGTTTGGAACCCGGGACTGAAGCTTTCTTT. Translated, it gives CASGLEPGTEAFF.

V and J are TRBV19 and TRBJ1-6, with TRBD1 as a possible D gene (6 bases). This CDR3 is built from 15 residues. Deletions cut 10 bases from V and 10 bases from J, with 23 bases between. Germline V gives CDR1 LNHDA, CDR2 SQIVND (reference sequence). This chain's CDR3 is CATKGGGPLESPLHF. The CDR3 DNA sequence: TGTGCCACCAAAGGGGGAGGGCCTTTGGAGTCACCCCTCCACTTT.

The chain carries TRBV12-5 and TRBJ1-1, with TRBD1 matching 8 bases. Germline trimming cut 1 base from V and 1 base from J; bases unmatched to any gene: 5. This CDR3 contains 16 residues. Germline V lookup: CDR1 LGHNT, CDR2 FRNRAP. The CDR3 region is CASGLGGQARNTEAFF. CDR3 in DNA: TGTGCTAGTGGTTTGGGGGGACAGGCGAGGAACACTGAAGCTTTCTTT.

The DNA for the CDR3 is TGTGCCAGCAGCAATGGACAGGGGGCAGAAACTGAAGCTTTCTTT. Residues: CASSNGQGAETEAFF. This chain connects TRBV5-4 to TRBJ1-1, with TRBD1 identical over 11 bases. The germline V gene encodes CDR1 SGHNT and CDR2 YYREEE (reference sequence). The CDR3 runs to 15 residues. J lost 5 bases, V lost 4 bases, and 7 bases had no gene match.

The gene calls are TRBV19 and TRBJ1-1, with D unclear. Between the trimmed V and J ends, which lost 8 bases and 6 bases, there was a span of 19 bases. Looked up from germline, CDR1 is LNHDA and CDR2 is SQIVND (reference sequence). The CDR3 contains 14 residues. Here the CDR3 reads CASGRDSGLAEAFF. DNA for the CDR3: TGTGCCAGTGGCCGTGATTCTGGGCTCGCTGAAGCTTTCTTT.

For the CDR3, the DNA is TGTGCCAGCAGCTCCCCCGGACAGGGGGGCGACGAGCAGTACTTC. As protein: CASSSPGQGGDEQYF. This chain uses TRBV5-6 with TRBJ2-7, with 10 bases matching TRBD1. In germline, CDR1 is SGHDT, CDR2 YYEEEE. After removal of 3 bases from V and 5 bases from J, the junction contained 8 bases not matched to a gene. This CDR3 has 15 amino acids.

The V call is TRBV20-1, the J call TRBJ1-6; the match to TRBD1 covers 7 bases. The CDR3 spans 16 residues. CDR1 DFQATT and CDR2 SNEGSKA come from the germline V gene (reference sequence). V lost 3 bases to trimming and J lost 8 bases; unmatched junction nucleotides: 13. The CDR3, as DNA: TGCAGTGCTAGTAAGGGGGCACAGGGACTGGATTCACCCCTCCACTTT. Its translation is CSASKGAQGLDSPLHF.

The chain's CDR3 is CASIQGAMGTEAFF. The CDR3 nucleotides are TGTGCCAGTATCCAAGGGGCGATGGGCACTGAAGCTTTCTTT. The J gene is TRBJ1-1, the V gene TRBV19; D is perhaps TRBD1 (5 bases). The CDR3 runs 14 residues. Germline V gives CDR1 LNHDA, CDR2 SQIVND (reference sequence). Trimming removed 7 bases at V and 4 bases at J, with 16 bases between.

The V and J genes are TRBV6-6 and TRBJ2-1, with 7 bases identical to TRBD1. CDR3 length: 14 amino acids. CDR1 is MNHNY, CDR2 SVGAGI, per germline (reference sequence). V gave up 0 bases and J gave up 5 bases; unmatched junction bases: 1. The CDR3 DNA is TGTGCCAGCAGTTACTCGGGACAGAACAATGAGCAGTTCTTC. Its protein product is CASSYSGQNNEQFF.

This chain joins TRBV27 and TRBJ2-1; D is unresolved. Germline V gene sequence: CDR1 MNHEY, CDR2 SMNVEV (reference sequence). V lost 2 bases to trimming and J lost 7 bases, with 9 bases between them. The CDR3 runs 13 residues. The CDR3: CASSLPPENEQFF. The CDR3, as DNA: TGTGCCAGCAGTTTACCCCCGGAGAATGAGCAGTTCTTC.

In the case of this clone: Other DNA sequences in the same sample also yield this CDR3. The chain carries TRBV29-1 and TRBJ2-5, with 8 bases aligning to TRBD1. Germline CDR1 and CDR2: SQVTM and ANQGSEA. V was pared by 7 bases and J by 1 base, with 2 bases of the junction left unmatched. This CDR3 spans 12 amino acids. CDR3 sequence: CSGGQGQETQYF. In nucleotides, the CDR3 is TGCAGCGGCGGACAGGGCCAAGAGACCCAGTACTTC.

The chain carries TRBV5-4 and TRBJ2-7; the D gene is possibly TRBD2 (5 bases). Germline V gene lookup returns CDR1 SGHNT and CDR2 YYREEE (reference sequence). This CDR3 has 15 amino acids. Trimming cost V 0 bases and J 1 base, with 11 bases left between them. CDR3 sequence (DNA): TGTGCCAGCAGCTTGGAACGGGGTGGGTCCTACGAGCAGTACTTC. Translated, it gives CASSLERGGSYEQYF.

For the CDR3, the DNA is TGTGCCAGCAGCTTGTTGACAGGGGGACGAGATACGCAGTATTTT. Its translation is CASSLLTGGRDTQYF. This chain connects TRBV5-6 to TRBJ2-3; 9 bases match TRBD1. Germline CDR1 is SGHDT and CDR2 is YYEEEE. This CDR3 spans 15 amino acids. After removal of 1 base from V and 5 bases from J, the junction contained 5 bases not matched to a gene.

DNA for the CDR3: TGCGCCAGCAGGTCCGACACGTCTGGCTACACCTTC. This gives the protein CASRSDTSGYTF. The chain couples TRBV4-3 to TRBJ1-2, with D uncertain. V was pared by 6 bases and J by 7 bases, with 12 bases between. Germline V gene sequence: CDR1 LGHNA, CDR2 YSLEER. CDR3 length equals 12 residues.

The chain carries TRBV23-1 and TRBJ1-3; 8 nucleotides agree with TRBD1. Being an ORF, TRBV23-1 has a function that is uncertain. V lost 4 bases to trimming and J lost 4 bases; unmatched junction nucleotides: 18. This CDR3 has 19 amino acids. In DNA form, the CDR3 reads TGCGCCAGCAGTCTACAGGGGGGAGACAGGGGATGTCGCGGAAACACCATATATTTT. Protein sequence: CASSLQGGDRGCRGNTIYF.

V and J are TRBV6-5 and TRBJ2-7; 7 bases match TRBD1. The germline V gene has CDR1 MNHEY and CDR2 SVGAGI. Losses at the gene ends were 7 bases for V and 3 bases for J; bases not matched to a gene: 12. CDR3 length equals 15 residues. CDR3 sequence (DNA): TGTGCCAGCACCACACCGGGACAGTCCTTCTACGAGCAGTACTTC. It is translated as CASTTPGQSFYEQYF.

This clone is a singleton in its sample. The chain uses TRBV6-5 and TRBJ1-2; 9 nucleotides align to TRBD1. Trimming cost V 7 bases and J 1 base; bases outside gene matches: 4. This CDR3 is built from 14 residues. Germline V CDR1 and CDR2: MNHEY, SVGAGI. CDR3 region: CASNTGQGNYGYTF. The CDR3 coding sequence is TGTGCCAGCAATACGGGACAGGGTAACTATGGCTACACCTTC.

CDR3 nucleotides: TGTGCCAGCAGTGAAGCTGAACGGGGGGGGACAGATACGCAGTATTTT. It specifies CASSEAERGGTDTQYF. The genes are TRBV6-1 and TRBJ2-3; 8 positions match TRBD2. There are 16 residues in the CDR3. V trimming: 0 bases; J trimming: 3 bases; junction bases outside the gene matches: 5. Per the germline V gene, CDR1 is MNHNS and CDR2 is SASEGT.

This chain links TRBV19 with TRBJ2-7; 7 bases line up with TRBD1. The CDR3 has 14 amino acids. J was trimmed by 2 bases and V by 3 bases; bases with no gene match: 4. The germline V gene encodes CDR1 LNHDA and CDR2 SQIVND (reference sequence). The CDR3 protein is CASSMIGGTYEQYF. The CDR3 DNA sequence: TGTGCCAGTAGTATGATAGGGGGCACCTACGAGCAGTACTTC.

This chain uses TRBV11-2 with TRBJ2-7, with a possible D match to TRBD1 (5 bases). CDR3 length: 11 amino acids. Per germline, CDR1 SGHAT and CDR2 FQNNGV. The V end was cut by 5 bases, the J end by 11 bases, with 13 bases between. The CDR3 sequence is CASSAQGRKYF. For the CDR3, the DNA is TGTGCCAGCAGCGCCCAGGGAAGGAAGTACTTC.